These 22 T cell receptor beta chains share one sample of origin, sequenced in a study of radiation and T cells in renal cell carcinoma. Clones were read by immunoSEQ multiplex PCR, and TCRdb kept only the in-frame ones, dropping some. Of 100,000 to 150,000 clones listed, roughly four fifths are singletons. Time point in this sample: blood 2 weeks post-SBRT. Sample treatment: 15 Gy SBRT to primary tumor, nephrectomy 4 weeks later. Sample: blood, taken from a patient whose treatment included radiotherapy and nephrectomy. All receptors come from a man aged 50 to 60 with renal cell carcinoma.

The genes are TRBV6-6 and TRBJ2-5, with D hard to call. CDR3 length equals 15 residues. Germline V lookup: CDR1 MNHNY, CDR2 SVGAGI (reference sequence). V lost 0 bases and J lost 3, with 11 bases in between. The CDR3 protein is CASSYSSSGKETQYF. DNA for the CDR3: TGTGCCAGCAGTTACTCGTCCTCCGGCAAAGAGACCCAGTACTTC.

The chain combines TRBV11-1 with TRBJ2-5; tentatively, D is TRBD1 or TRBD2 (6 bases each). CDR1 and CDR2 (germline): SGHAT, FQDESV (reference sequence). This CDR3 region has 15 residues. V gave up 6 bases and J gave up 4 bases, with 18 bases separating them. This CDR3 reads CASRGGLIGRETQYF. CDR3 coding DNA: TGTGCCAGCAGAGGGGGGTTAATCGGTCGAGAGACCCAGTACTTC.

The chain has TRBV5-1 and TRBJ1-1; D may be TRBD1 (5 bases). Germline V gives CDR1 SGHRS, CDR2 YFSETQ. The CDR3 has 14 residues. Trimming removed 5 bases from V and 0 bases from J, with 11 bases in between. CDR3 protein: CASSPSGVNTEAFF. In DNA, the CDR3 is TGCGCCAGCAGTCCGTCGGGGGTGAACACTGAAGCTTTCTTT.

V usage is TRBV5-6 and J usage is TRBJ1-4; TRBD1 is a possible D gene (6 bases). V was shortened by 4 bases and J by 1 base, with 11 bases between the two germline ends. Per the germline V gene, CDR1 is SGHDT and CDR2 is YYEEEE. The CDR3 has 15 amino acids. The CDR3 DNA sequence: TGTGCCAGCAGCCAGGGGCTCCAAACTAATGAAAAACTGTTTTTT. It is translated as CASSQGLQTNEKLFF.

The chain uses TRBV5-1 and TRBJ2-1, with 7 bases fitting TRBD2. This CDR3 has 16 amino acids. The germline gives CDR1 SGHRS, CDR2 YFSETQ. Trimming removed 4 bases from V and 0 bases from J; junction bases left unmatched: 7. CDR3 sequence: CASSITGTTSYNEQFF. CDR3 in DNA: TGCGCCAGCAGCATCACCGGGACTACCTCCTACAATGAGCAGTTCTTC.

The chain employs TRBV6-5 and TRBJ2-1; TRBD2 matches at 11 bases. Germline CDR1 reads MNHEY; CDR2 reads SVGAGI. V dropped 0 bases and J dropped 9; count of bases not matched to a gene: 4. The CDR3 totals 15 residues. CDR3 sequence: CASSYSGTSGPEQFF. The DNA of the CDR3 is TGTGCCAGCAGTTACTCGGGGACTAGCGGTCCTGAGCAGTTCTTC.

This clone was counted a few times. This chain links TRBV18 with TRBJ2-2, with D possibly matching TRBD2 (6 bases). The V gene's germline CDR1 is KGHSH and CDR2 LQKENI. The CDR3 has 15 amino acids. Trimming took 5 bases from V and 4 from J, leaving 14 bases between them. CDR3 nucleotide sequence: TGTGCCAGCTCATTATTGGACTACCGCACCGGGGAGCTGTTTTTT. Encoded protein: CASSLLDYRTGELFF.

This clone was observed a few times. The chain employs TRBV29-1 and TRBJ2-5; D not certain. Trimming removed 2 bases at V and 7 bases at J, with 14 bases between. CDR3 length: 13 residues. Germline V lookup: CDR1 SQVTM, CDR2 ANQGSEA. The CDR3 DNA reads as TGCAGCGTTGAACCTGACTCGAAGGGGACCCAGTACTTC. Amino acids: CSVEPDSKGTQYF.

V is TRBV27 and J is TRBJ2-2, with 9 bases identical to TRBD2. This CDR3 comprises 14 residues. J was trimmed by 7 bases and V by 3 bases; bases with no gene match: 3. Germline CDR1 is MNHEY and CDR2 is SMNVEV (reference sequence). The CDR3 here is CASSFGSGSGELFF. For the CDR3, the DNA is TGTGCCAGCAGTTTCGGTAGCGGGAGCGGGGAGCTGTTTTTT.

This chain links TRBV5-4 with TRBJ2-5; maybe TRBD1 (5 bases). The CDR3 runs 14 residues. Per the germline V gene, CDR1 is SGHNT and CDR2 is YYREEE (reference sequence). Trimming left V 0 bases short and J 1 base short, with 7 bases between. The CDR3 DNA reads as TGTGCCAGCAGCTTGGGTAGGGGCCAAGAGACCCAGTACTTC. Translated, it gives CASSLGRGQETQYF.

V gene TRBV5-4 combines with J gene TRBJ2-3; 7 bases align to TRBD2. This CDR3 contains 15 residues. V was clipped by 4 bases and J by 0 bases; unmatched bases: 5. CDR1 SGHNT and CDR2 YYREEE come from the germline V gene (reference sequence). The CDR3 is CASSRAGSSTDTQYF. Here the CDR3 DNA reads TGTGCCAGCAGCAGAGCGGGGTCTAGCACAGATACGCAGTATTTT.

The CDR3 sequence: CASSPDGQKKLFF. The CDR3 DNA sequence: TGCGCCAGCAGCCCGGATGGACAGAAAAAACTGTTTTTT. The rearrangement uses TRBV5-1 and TRBJ1-4; possible D gene TRBD1, 6 bases. Trimming stripped 4 bases from V and 9 bases from J, with 13 bases between. In germline, CDR1 is SGHRS, CDR2 YFSETQ. The CDR3 loop spans 13 amino acids.

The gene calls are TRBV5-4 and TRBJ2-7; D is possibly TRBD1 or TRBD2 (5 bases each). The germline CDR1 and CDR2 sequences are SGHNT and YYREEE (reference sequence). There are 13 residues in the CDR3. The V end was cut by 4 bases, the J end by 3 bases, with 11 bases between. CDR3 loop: CASSGHGNYEQYF. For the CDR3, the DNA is TGTGCCAGCAGCGGACACGGGAACTACGAGCAGTACTTC.

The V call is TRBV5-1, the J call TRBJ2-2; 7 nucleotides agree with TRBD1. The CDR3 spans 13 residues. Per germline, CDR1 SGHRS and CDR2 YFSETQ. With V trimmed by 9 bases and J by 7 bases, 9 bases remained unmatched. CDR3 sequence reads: CATAGTDNGELFF. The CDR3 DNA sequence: TGCGCCACCGCCGGGACAGATAACGGGGAGCTGTTTTTT.

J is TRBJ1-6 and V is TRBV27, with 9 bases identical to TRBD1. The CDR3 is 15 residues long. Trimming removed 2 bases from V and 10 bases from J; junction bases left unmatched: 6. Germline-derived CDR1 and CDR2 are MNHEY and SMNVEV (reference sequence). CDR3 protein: CASSLNRDRASPLHF. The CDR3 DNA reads TGTGCCAGCAGTTTAAACCGGGACAGGGCCTCACCCCTCCACTTT.

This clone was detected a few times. The CDR3 DNA sequence: TGTGCCAGCACCTCTAGCGGGTGGTACCAAGAGACCCAGTACTTC. As protein: CASTSSGWYQETQYF. The genes are TRBV25-1 and TRBJ2-5, with TRBD2 identical over 8 bases. With 7 bases clipped from V and 0 bases from J, the junction kept 7 bases outside the gene matches. This CDR3 contains 15 residues. Germline V lookup: CDR1 MGHDK, CDR2 SYGVNS.

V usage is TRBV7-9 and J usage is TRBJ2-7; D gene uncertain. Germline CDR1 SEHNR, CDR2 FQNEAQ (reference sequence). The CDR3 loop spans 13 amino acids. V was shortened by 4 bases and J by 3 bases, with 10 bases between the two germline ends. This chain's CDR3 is CASSSTENYEQYF. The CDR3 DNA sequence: TGTGCCAGCAGCTCTACAGAGAACTACGAGCAGTACTTC.

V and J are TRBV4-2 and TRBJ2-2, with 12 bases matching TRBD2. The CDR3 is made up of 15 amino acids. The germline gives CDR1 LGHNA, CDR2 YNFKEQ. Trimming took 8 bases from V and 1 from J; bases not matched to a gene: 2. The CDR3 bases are TGTGCCAGCGGGACTAGCGGGCAGAACACCGGGGAGCTGTTTTTT. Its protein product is CASGTSGQNTGELFF.

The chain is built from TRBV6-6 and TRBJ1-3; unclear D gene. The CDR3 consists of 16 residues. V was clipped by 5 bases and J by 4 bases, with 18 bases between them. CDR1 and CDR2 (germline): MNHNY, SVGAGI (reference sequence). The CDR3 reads CASSPAVRSSGNTIYF. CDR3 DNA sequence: TGTGCCAGCAGTCCCGCAGTCCGCTCGTCGGGAAACACCATATATTTT.

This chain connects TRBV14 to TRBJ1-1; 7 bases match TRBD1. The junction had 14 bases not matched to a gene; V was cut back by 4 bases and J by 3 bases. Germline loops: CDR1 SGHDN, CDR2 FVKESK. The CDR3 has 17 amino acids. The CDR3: CASSRLPRGGLDTEAFF. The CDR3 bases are TGTGCCAGCAGCCGACTTCCGAGAGGGGGCTTGGACACTGAAGCTTTCTTT.

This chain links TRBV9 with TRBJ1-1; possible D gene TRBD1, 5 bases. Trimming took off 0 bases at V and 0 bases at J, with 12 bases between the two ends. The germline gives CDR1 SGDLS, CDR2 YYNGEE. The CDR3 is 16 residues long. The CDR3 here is CASSVGLNRMNTEAFF. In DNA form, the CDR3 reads TGTGCCAGCAGCGTAGGACTAAACAGGATGAACACTGAAGCTTTCTTT.

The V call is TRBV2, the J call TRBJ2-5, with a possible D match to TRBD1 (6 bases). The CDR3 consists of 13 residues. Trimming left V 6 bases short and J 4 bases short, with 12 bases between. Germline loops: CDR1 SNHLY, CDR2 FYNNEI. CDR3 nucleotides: TGTGCCAGCAGCAGGGGAAGGGGAGAGACCCAGTACTTC. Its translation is CASSRGRGETQYF.